This TCR beta chain was sequenced for a study of control samples from healthy donors and cancer patients. Sequencing used immunoSEQ multiplex PCR; TCRdb keeps in-frame clones, though not all of them. The sample yields more than 85,000 clones, 75% to 95% seen once. Trimming took off 3 bases at V and 1 base at J, with 13 bases between the two ends. Germline V lookup: CDR1 DFQATT, CDR2 SNEGSKA (reference sequence). The CDR3 runs to 14 residues. The clonotype was recovered from a human donor in good health. The donor label of this sample is uncertain. The material sequenced was blood. The chain carries TRBV20-1 and TRBJ2-7; D might be TRBD1 or TRBD2, each matching 5 bases. As DNA, the CDR3 is TGCAGTGCTAGTGGGACGGCTGGGTCCTACGAGCAGTACTTC. Encoded protein: CSASGTAGSYEQYF.